This T cell receptor (beta chain) originates from a study of identical twins. Everyone who donated was a healthy Caucasian. Germline assignment: CDR1 SGHTA and CDR2 FQGNSA. The CDR3 has 16 residues. V lost 0 bases, J lost 1 base, and 10 bases lay in between. TCRdb independently ran MiXCR on the 5' RACE reads; one entry per CDR3 protein. The table lists about 570,000 distinct CDR3 sequences, 9.6% of them singletons. This clonotype has more than one count but fewer than ten. What it binds is not known. General study results and limits: The study based its conclusions on cross-sectional statistical analysis and did not follow the same donors.

This same sample was also part of a study on yellow fever vaccine responses in identical twins. That source notes: Twins' vaccine T cell responses were reported to seem partly convergent and partly personalized.

Material: PBMCs. V is TRBV7-2 and J is TRBJ2-1; maybe TRBD2 (5 bases). This receptor was obtained from a woman between 18 and 29 years old in good health. The CDR3 DNA reads as TGTGCCAGCAGCTTAGCCACTCGGGGTTCCTACAATGAGCAGTTCTTC. The encoded protein is CASSLATRGSYNEQFF.